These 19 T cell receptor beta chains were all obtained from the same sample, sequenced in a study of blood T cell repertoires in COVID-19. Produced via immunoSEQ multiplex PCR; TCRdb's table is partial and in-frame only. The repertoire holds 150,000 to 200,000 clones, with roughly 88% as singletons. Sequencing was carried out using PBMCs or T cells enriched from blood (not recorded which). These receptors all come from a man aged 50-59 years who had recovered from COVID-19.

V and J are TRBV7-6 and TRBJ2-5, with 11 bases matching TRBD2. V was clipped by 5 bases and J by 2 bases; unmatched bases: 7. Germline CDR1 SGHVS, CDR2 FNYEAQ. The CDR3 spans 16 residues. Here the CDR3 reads CASSARLAGQQETQYF. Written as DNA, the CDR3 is TGTGCCAGCAGCGCCAGACTAGCGGGACAACAAGAGACCCAGTACTTC.

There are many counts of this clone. CDR3 nucleotides: TGTGCCAGCAGCCCAACTCGGGGGTTAATTAATGAAAAACTGTTTTTT. Amino acid sequence: CASSPTRGLINEKLFF. This sequence joins TRBV9 and TRBJ1-4, with D tentatively TRBD1 (5 bases). This CDR3 comprises 16 residues. The germline V gene encodes CDR1 SGDLS and CDR2 YYNGEE. Trimming cost V 4 bases and J 4 bases, with 17 bases left between them.

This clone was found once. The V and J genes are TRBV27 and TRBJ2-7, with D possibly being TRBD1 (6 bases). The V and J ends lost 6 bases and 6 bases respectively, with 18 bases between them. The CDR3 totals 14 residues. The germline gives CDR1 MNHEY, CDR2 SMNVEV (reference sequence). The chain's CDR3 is CASSSAMRGSEQYF. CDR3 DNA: TGTGCCAGCAGCTCTGCCATGAGGGGGAGCGAGCAGTACTTC.

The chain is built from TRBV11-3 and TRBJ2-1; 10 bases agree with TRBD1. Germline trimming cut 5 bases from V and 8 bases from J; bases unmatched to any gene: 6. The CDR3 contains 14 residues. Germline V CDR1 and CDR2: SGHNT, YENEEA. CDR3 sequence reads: CASSAGQGYDEQFF. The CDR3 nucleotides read TGTGCCAGCAGCGCGGGACAGGGGTACGATGAGCAGTTCTTC.

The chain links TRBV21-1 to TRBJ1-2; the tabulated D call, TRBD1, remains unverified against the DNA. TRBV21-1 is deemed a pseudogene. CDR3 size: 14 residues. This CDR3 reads CASSKENSKYGYTF. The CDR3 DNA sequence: TGTGCCAGCAGCAAAGAAAACAGTAAGTATGGCTACACCTTC.

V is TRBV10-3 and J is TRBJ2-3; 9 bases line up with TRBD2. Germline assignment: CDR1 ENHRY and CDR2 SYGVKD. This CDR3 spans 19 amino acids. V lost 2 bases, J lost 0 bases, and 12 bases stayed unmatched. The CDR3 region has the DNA TGTGCCATCAGTGAGCCCAGGACTAGCGCAACAAAAAGCACAGATACGCAGTATTTT. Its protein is CAISEPRTSATKSTDTQYF.

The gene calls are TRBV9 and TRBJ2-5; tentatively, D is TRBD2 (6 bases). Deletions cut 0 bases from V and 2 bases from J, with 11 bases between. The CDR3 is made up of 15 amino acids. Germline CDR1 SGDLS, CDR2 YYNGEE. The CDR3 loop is CASSVDGTPQETQYF. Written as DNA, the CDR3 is TGTGCCAGCAGCGTAGATGGGACTCCGCAAGAGACCCAGTACTTC.

The CDR3 DNA is TGTGCCAGCAGTCAGCAGGGCGGGGAGCTGTTTTTT. This encodes CASSQQGGELFF. V is TRBV12-3 or TRBV12-4 and J is TRBJ2-2, with D maybe TRBD1 (5 bases). V lost 5 bases, J lost 7 bases, and 8 bases lay in between. The CDR3 is made up of 12 amino acids.

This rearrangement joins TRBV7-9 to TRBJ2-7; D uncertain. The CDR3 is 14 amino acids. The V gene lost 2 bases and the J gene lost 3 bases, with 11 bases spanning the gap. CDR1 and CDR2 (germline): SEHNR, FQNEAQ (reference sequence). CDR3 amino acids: CASSLSGFSYEQYF. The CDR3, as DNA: TGTGCCAGCAGCTTAAGTGGTTTCAGCTACGAGCAGTACTTC.

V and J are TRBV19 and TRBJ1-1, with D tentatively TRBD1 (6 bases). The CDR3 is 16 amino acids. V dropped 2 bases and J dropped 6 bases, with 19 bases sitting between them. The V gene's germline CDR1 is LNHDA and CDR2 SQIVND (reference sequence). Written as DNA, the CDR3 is TGTGCCAGTAGTATATCCCCGGGACAAAGGACTGCTGAAGCTTTCTTT. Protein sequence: CASSISPGQRTAEAFF.

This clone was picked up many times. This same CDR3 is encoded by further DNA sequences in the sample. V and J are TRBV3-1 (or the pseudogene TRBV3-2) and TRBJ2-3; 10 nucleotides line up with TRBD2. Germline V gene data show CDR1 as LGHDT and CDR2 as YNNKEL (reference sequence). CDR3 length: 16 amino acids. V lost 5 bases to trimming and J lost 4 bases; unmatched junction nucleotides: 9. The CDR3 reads CASSGFLAGAADTQYF. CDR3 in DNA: TGTGCCAGCAGCGGCTTCCTAGCGGGGGCAGCAGATACGCAGTATTTT.

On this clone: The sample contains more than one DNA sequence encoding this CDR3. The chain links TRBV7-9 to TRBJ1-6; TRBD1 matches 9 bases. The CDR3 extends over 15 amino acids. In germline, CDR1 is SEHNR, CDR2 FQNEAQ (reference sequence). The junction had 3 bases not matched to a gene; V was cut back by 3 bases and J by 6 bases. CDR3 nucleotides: TGTGCCAGCAGCTTGGGGGACAGGGCTAATTCACCCCTCCACTTT. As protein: CASSLGDRANSPLHF.

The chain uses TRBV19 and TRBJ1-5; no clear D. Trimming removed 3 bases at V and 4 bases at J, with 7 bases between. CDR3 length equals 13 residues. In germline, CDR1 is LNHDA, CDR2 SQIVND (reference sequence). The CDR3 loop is CASSMTTNQPQHF. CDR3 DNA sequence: TGTGCCAGTAGTATGACAACGAATCAGCCCCAGCATTTT.

For the CDR3, the DNA is TGTGCCAGCAGCTGGGGACAGAGTAAATCCGAAAAACTGTTTTTT. Protein: CASSWGQSKSEKLFF. The V call is TRBV5-6, the J call TRBJ1-4, with TRBD1 matching 7 bases. This CDR3 is built from 15 residues. After removal of 3 bases from V and 8 bases from J, the junction contained 10 bases not matched to a gene. Germline lookup yields CDR1 SGHDT and CDR2 YYEEEE.

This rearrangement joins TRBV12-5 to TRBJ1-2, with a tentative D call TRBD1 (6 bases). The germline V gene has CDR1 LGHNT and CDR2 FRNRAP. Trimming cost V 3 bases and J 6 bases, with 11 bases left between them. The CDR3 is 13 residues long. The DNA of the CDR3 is TGTGCTAGTGGTTTTCAGGGGTTTGATGGCTACACCTTC. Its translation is CASGFQGFDGYTF. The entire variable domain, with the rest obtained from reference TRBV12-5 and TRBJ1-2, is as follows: DARVTQTPRHKVTEMGQEVTMRCQPILGHNTVFWYRQTMMQGLELLAYFRNRAPLDDSGMPKDRFSAEMPDATLATLKIQPSEPRDSAVYFCASGFQGFDGYTFGSGTRLTVV.

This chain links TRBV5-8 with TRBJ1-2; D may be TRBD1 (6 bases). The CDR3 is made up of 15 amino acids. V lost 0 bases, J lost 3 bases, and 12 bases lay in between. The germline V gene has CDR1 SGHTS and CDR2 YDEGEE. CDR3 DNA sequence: TGTGCCAGCAGCTTGGTCTGGGACATGGACTATGGCTACACCTTC. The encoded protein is CASSLVWDMDYGYTF.

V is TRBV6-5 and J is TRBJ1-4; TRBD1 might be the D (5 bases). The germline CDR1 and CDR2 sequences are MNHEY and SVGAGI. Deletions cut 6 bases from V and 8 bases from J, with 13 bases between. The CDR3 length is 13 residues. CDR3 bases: TGTGCCAGCAGGGCCTCAGGGAACGAAAAACTGTTTTTT. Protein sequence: CASRASGNEKLFF.

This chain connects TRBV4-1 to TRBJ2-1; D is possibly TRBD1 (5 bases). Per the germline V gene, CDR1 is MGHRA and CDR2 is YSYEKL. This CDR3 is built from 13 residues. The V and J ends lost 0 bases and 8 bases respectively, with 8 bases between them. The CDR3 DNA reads TGCGCCAGCAGCCAAGAAAAGGGGTATGAGCAGTTCTTC. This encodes CASSQEKGYEQFF.

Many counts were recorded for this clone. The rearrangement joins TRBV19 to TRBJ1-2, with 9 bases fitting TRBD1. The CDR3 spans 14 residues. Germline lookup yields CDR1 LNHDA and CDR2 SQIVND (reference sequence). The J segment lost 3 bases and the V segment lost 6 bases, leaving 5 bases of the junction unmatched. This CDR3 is CASRAGQGDYGYTF. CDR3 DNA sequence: TGTGCCAGTAGGGCGGGACAGGGAGACTATGGCTACACCTTC.